This T cell receptor (beta chain) stems from a study of cytomegalovirus exposure and HLA in healthy donors. Study observations and caveats: The tendency of first-cohort TCR clusters to co-occur in the roughly 110 validation repertoires emerged from a later analysis.

The repertoire was sequenced with immunoSEQ multiplex PCR; TCRdb's copy has only in-frame clones and lacks some. In the table there are over 150,000 clones, 85% to 90% of which are singletons. CDR1 is MDHEN, CDR2 SYDVKM, per germline. This CDR3 region has 15 residues. Unmatched junction bases numbered 7, after V lost 7 bases and J lost 0 bases. Concerning this clone: Its antigen is not known.

The source of this sequence is a woman aged 18-29 years in good health and CMV-seropositive. This sequence joins TRBV28 and TRBJ1-1; 8 positions agree with TRBD1. Material for sequencing was PBMCs. CDR3 coding DNA: TGTGCCAGCATTAATTGGACAGGGTTGAACACTGAAGCTTTCTTT. This codes for CASINWTGLNTEAFF.